This TCR beta chain was found in a study of early T cells in non-severe SARS-CoV-2 infection. Trimming pared 3 bases from V and 2 bases from J, leaving 16 bases between. Germline V gene data show CDR1 as KGHSH and CDR2 as LQKENI. CDR3 length: 16 residues. This clonotype has at least ten counts. Each CDR3 protein is one row after TCRdb ran MiXCR on the 5' RACE reads. Among 40,000 to 50,000 distinct CDR3 sequences listed, around 14% were seen once. The TCR sequence derives from an adult who was a healthcare worker with PCR-confirmed SARS-CoV-2 infection or an uninfected control (not recorded which). The chain joins TRBV18 to TRBJ1-1; D is possibly TRBD1 (5 bases). Sequencing input: whole blood. CDR3 protein: CASSPGRRGSNTEAFF. The DNA for the CDR3 is TGTGCCAGCTCACCGGGAAGAAGGGGCAGTAACACTGAAGCTTTCTTT.